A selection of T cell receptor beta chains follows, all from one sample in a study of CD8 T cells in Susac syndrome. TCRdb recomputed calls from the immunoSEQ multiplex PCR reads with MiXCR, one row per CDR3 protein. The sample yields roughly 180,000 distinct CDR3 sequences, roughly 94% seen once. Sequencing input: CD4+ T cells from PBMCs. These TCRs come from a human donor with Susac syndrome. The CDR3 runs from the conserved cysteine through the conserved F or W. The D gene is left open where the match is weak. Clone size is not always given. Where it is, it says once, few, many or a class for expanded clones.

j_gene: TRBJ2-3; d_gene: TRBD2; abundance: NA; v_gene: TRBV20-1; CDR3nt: TGCAGTGGGACTAGCGGGGTGGCAGATACGCAGTATTTT; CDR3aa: CSGTSGVADTQYF
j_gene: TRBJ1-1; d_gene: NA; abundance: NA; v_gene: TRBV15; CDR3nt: TGTGCCACCAGCCGGGACATTTTGAACACTGAAGCTTTCTTT; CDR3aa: CATSRDILNTEAFF
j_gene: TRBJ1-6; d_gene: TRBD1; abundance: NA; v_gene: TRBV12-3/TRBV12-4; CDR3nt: TGTGCCAGCAGTTCCTGGACAGGGAATTCACCCCTCCACTTT; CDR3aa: CASSSWTGNSPLHF
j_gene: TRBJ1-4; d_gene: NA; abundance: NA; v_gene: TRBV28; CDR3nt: TGTGCCAGCATCGGGGGTGCTAATGAAAAACTGTTTTTT; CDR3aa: CASIGGANEKLFF
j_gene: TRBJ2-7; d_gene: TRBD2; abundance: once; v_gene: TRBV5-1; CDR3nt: TGCGCCAGCAGCTTGCTGGGGACTAGCGGCTACGAGCAGTACTTC; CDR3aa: CASSLLGTSGYEQYF
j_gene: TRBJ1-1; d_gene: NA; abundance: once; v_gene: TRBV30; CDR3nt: TGTGCCTGGAGTGTATCGAAGCGGGGGACTGAAGCTTTCTTT; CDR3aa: CAWSVSKRGTEAFF
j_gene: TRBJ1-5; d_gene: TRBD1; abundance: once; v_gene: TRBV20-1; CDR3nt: TGCAGTGCCCTTCGGACAGGGGAGTACGTACCCCAGCATTTT; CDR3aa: CSALRTGEYVPQHF
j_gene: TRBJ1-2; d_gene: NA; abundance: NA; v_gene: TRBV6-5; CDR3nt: TGTGCCAGCAGTTCCCGGACCGACGGCCCTAACTATGGCTACACCTTC; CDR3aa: CASSSRTDGPNYGYTF
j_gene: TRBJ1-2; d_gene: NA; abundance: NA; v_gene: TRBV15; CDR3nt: TGTGCCACCAGCAGCCCGGGCCCCGTAGATGGCTACACCTTC; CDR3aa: CATSSPGPVDGYTF
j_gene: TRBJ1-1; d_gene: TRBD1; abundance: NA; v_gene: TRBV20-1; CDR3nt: TGCAGTGCTAGGTCCCACAGGGGCCTGTTGGTGGGCACTGAAGCTTTCTTT; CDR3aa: CSARSHRGLLVGTEAFF
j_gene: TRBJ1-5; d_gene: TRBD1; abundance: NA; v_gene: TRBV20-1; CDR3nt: TGCAGTGCTAGAGATATCCGACAGGGAGGCAATCAGCCCCAGCATTTT; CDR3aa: CSARDIRQGGNQPQHF
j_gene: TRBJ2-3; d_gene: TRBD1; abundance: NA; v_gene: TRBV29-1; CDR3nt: TGCAGCGTTGAAAGGACAGGTCGTCCAGATACGCAGTATTTT; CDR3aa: CSVERTGRPDTQYF
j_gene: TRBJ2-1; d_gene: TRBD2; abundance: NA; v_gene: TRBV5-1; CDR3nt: TGCGCCAGCAGCCGTCGTACTAGCGGGAGGGACAATGAGCAGTTCTTC; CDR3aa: CASSRRTSGRDNEQFF
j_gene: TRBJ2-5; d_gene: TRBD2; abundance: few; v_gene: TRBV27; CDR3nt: TGTGCCAGCAGTTCATCAAAACCGGGGGATTGGGGACTAGCGGGAAAGTACTTC; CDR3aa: CASSSSKPGDWGLAGKYF
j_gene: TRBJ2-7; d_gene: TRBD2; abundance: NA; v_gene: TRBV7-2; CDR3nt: TGTGCCAGCAGCTTGCGACTAGCGGGGCCCTACGAGCAGTACTTC; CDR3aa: CASSLRLAGPYEQYF
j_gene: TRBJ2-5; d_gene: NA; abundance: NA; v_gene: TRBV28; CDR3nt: TGTGCCTGCAGGGGAGAGACCCAGTACTTC; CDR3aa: CACRGETQYF
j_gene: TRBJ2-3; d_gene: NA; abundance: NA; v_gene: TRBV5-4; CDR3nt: TGTGCCAGCAGCTTGCCGGCGAGCACAGATACGCAGTATTTT; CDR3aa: CASSLPASTDTQYF
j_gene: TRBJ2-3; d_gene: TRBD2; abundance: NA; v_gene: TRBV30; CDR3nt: TGTGCCTGGAGTTCAAGACTAGCGGGAGGATGGGATACGCAGTATTTT; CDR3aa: CAWSSRLAGGWDTQYF
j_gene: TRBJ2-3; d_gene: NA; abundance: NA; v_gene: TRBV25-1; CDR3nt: TGTGCCAGCAGTGACCGTGCTTTGGCGCAGTATTTT; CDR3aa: CASSDRALAQYF
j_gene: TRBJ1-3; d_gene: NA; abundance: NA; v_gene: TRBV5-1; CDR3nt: TGCGCCAGCAGCTTGGTTGGGGCCTCCTCTGGAAACACCATATATTTT; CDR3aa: CASSLVGASSGNTIYF
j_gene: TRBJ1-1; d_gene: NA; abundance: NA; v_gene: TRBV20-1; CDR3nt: TGCAGTGCTACAACCACCCACGGGGCTAACACTGAAGCTTTCTTT; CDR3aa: CSATTTHGANTEAFF
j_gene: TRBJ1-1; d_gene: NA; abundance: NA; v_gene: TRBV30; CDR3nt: TGTGCCTGGAGTGTAAGGGGGGACACTGAAGCTTTCTTT; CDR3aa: CAWSVRGDTEAFF
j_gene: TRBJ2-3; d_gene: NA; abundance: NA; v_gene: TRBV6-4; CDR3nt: TGTGCCAGCAGTGACTCGGCCGGCTTAGGTACGCAGTATTTT; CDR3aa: CASSDSAGLGTQYF
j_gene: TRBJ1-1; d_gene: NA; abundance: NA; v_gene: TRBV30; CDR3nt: TGTGCCTGGAATTCGGGAGATCCTGAAGCTTTCTTT; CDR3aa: CAWNSGDPEAFF
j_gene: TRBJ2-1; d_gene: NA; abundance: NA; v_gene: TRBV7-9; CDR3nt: TGTGCCAGCAGCTCCCGGGACTTTTACAATGAGCAGTTCTTC; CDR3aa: CASSSRDFYNEQFF
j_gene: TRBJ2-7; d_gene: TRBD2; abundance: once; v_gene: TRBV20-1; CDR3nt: TGCAGTGCCTTAGCGGGAGAAGGGTACGAGCAGTACTTC; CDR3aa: CSALAGEGYEQYF